The 12 T cell receptor beta chains listed next were all sequenced from one sample in a study of cytomegalovirus exposure and HLA in healthy donors. With 60 Vbeta and 13 Jbeta primers, the PCR was carried out. Using immunoSEQ multiplex PCR, the repertoire was profiled, and TCRdb retains in-frame clones only, with some absent. The sample has approximately 100,000 clones; around three quarters are singletons. The sequencing input was PBMCs. These receptors all stem from a female donor in good health and CMV-seropositive.

CDR3 bases: TGTGCCAGCTTACGGGGGGCTGCTGGAAACACCATATATTTT. Its protein is CASLRGAAGNTIYF. The chain carries TRBV2 and TRBJ1-3; a weak D match, TRBD1 (6 bases). Germline V gene sequence: CDR1 SNHLY, CDR2 FYNNEI. With 8 bases removed from V and 2 bases from J, the gap between germline ends came to 13 bases. There are 14 residues in the CDR3.

V is TRBV15 and J is TRBJ1-6; D unresolved. Germline CDR1 reads LNHNV; CDR2 reads YYDKDF (reference sequence). V lost 2 bases and J 10 bases, leaving 12 bases between the germline ends. This CDR3 is built from 14 residues. In nucleotides, the CDR3 is TGTGCCACCAGCAGAACCTCCACTGTGTCACCCCTCCACTTT. Translating it yields CATSRTSTVSPLHF.

This sequence joins TRBV19 and TRBJ2-5; D possibly corresponds to TRBD1 (5 bases). The germline V gene encodes CDR1 LNHDA and CDR2 SQIVND (reference sequence). Trimming stripped 3 bases from V and 2 bases from J, with 16 bases between. The length of the CDR3 is 16 residues. The CDR3 is CASSIALGAGQETQYF. CDR3 nucleotides: TGTGCCAGTAGTATCGCTCTAGGGGCCGGGCAAGAGACCCAGTACTTC.

The chain uses TRBV29-1 and TRBJ2-7; D not certain. The CDR3 contains 12 residues. CDR1 SQVTM and CDR2 ANQGSEA come from the germline V gene. V lost 5 bases to trimming and J lost 3 bases, with 11 bases between them. The CDR3 protein is CSVLGRRYEQYF. As DNA, the CDR3 is TGCAGCGTTTTGGGCAGACGCTACGAGCAGTACTTC.

The chain carries TRBV19 and TRBJ1-1; tentatively, D is TRBD1 (5 bases). Trimming stripped 9 bases from V and 0 bases from J, with 8 bases between. In germline, CDR1 is LNHDA, CDR2 SQIVND (reference sequence). This CDR3 contains 12 residues. The CDR3 protein is CASRQLNTEAFF. For the CDR3, the DNA is TGTGCCAGCAGACAGTTGAACACTGAAGCTTTCTTT.

As to this clone: Other DNA sequences from this sample encode an identical CDR3 as well. The chain has TRBV2 and TRBJ1-5; TRBD1 agrees at 10 bases. Germline V gene data show CDR1 as SNHLY and CDR2 as FYNNEI. This CDR3 has 14 residues. Trimming at V came to 7 bases and at J to 2 bases, leaving 2 bases not matched to a gene. The CDR3 here is CASTGQGGNQPQHF. In nucleotides, the CDR3 is TGTGCCAGCACCGGACAGGGGGGCAATCAGCCCCAGCATTTT.

The V call is TRBV4-2, the J call TRBJ2-5; D is perhaps TRBD2 (6 bases). The CDR3 sequence is 15 residues long. Germline V gene sequence: CDR1 LGHNA, CDR2 YNFKEQ. Deletions cut 0 bases from V and 9 bases from J, with 17 bases between. The CDR3: CASSQDFAEGRPQYF. CDR3 nucleotides: TGTGCCAGCAGCCAAGATTTCGCGGAGGGACGCCCCCAGTACTTC.

This clone was seen only once. The chain has TRBV15 and TRBJ1-2; 7 bases align to TRBD1. The CDR3 contains 18 residues. In germline, CDR1 is LNHNV, CDR2 YYDKDF (reference sequence). V dropped 2 bases and J dropped 1; count of bases not matched to a gene: 13. The CDR3 sequence: CATSRRRQPGQLNYGYTF. The DNA of the CDR3 is TGTGCCACCAGCAGAAGACGGCAACCGGGACAGCTTAACTATGGCTACACCTTC.

The chain combines TRBV19 with TRBJ1-1, with a tentative D call TRBD1 (5 bases). Trimming took 7 bases from V and 1 from J, leaving 16 bases between them. Germline V gene data show CDR1 as LNHDA and CDR2 as SQIVND (reference sequence). This CDR3 has 15 amino acids. Written as DNA, the CDR3 is TGTGCCAGTATGTACCCCGACAGACCGAACACTGAAGCTTTCTTT. Its translation: CASMYPDRPNTEAFF.

This chain joins TRBV5-1 and TRBJ1-1, with 7 bases fitting TRBD1. CDR1 SGHRS and CDR2 YFSETQ come from the germline V gene. The J segment lost 5 bases and the V segment lost 4 bases, leaving 8 bases of the junction unmatched. The CDR3 contains 14 residues. As DNA, the CDR3 is TGCGCCAGCAGCGCACAGGGGCCCCGTACTGAAGCTTTCTTT. This translates into CASSAQGPRTEAFF. Looking up the rest from reference TRBV5-1 and TRBJ1-1 gives the full variable domain: KAGVTQTPRYLIKTRGQQVTLSCSPISGHRSVSWYQQTPGQGLQFLFEYFSETQRNKGNFPGRFSGRQFSNSRSEMNVSTLELGDSALYLCASSAQGPRTEAFFGQGTRLTVV.

The chain employs TRBV20-1 and TRBJ2-7, with D possibly being TRBD1 (6 bases). Germline CDR1 and CDR2: DFQATT and SNEGSKA (reference sequence). Trimming removed 7 bases from V and 4 bases from J, with 11 bases in between. CDR3 length: 11 amino acids. CDR3 sequence: CSGQGSYEQYF. In nucleotides, the CDR3 is TGCAGTGGCCAGGGGTCATACGAGCAGTACTTC.

The chain employs TRBV18 and TRBJ2-7, with TRBD2 matching 13 bases. Trimming removed 3 bases from V and 6 bases from J; junction bases left unmatched: 2. Per germline, CDR1 KGHSH and CDR2 LQKENI. The CDR3 loop spans 14 amino acids. The CDR3: CASSPGLAGPEQYF. The CDR3 DNA sequence: TGTGCCAGCTCACCGGGACTAGCGGGACCCGAGCAGTACTTC. Full variable domain (outside the CDR3, taken from reference TRBV18 and TRBJ2-7): NAGVMQNPRHLVRRRGQEARLRCSPMKGHSHVYWYRQLPEEGLKFMVYLQKENIIDESGMPKERFSAEFPKEGPSILRIQQVVRGDSAAYFCASSPGLAGPEQYFGPGTRLTVT.